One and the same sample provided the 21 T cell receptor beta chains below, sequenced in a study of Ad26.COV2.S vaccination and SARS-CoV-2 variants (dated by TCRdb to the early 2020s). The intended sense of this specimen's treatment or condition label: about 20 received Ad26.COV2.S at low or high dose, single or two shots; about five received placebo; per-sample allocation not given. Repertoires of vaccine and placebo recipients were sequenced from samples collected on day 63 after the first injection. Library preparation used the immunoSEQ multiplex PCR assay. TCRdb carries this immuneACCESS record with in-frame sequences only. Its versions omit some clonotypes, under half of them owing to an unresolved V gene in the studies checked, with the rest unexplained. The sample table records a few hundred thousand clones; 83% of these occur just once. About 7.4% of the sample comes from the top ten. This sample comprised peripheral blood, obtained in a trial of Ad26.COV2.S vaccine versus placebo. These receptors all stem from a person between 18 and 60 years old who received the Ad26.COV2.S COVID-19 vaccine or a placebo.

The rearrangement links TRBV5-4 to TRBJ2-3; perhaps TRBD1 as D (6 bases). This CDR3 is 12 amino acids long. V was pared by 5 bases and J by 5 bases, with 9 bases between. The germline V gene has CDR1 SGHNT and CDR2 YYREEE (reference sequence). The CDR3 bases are TGTGCCAGCAGGATCAGGGGAGATACGCAGTATTTT. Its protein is CASRIRGDTQYF.

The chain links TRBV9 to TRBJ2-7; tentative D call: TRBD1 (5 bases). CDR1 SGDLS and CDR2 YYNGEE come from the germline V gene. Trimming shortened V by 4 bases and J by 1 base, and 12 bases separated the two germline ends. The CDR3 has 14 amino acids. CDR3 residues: CASSPQGTSYEQYF. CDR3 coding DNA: TGTGCCAGCAGCCCTCAGGGAACATCCTACGAGCAGTACTTC.

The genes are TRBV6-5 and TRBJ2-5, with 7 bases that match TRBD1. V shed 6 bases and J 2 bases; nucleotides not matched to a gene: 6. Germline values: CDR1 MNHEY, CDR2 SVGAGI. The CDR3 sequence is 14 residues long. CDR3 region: CASSTTGTQETQYF. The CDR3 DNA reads TGTGCCAGCAGCACGACAGGGACACAAGAGACCCAGTACTTC.

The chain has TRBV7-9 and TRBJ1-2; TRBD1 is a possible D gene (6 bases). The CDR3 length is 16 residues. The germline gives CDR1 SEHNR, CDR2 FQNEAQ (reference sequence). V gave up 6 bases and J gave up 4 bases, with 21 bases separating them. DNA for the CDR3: TGTGCCAGCAGAACTCTTGAGGGGGATCCCTCCTATGGCTACACCTTC. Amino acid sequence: CASRTLEGDPSYGYTF.

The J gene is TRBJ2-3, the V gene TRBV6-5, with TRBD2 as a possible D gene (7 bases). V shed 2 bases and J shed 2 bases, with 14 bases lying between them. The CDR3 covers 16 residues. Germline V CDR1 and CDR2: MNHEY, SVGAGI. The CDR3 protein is CASSYPSGGPTDTQYF. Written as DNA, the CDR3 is TGTGCCAGCAGTTACCCATCGGGGGGCCCCACAGATACGCAGTATTTT.

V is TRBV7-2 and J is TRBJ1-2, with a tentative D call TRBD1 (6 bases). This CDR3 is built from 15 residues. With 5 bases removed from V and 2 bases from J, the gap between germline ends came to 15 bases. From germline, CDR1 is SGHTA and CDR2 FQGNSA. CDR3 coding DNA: TGTGCCAGCAGCCTACGACAGGTTCTGAACTATGGCTACACCTTC. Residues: CASSLRQVLNYGYTF.

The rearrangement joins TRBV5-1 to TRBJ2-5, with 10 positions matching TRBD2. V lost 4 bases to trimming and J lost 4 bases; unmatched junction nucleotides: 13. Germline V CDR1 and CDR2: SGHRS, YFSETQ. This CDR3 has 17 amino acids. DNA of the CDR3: TGCGCCAGCAGCCCCAAGGTCGCGATAGCGGGAGGAGAGACCCAGTACTTC. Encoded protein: CASSPKVAIAGGETQYF.

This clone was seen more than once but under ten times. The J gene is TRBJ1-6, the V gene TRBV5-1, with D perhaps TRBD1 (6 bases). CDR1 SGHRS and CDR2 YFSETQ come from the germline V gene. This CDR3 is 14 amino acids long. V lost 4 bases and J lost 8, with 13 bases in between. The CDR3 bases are TGCGCCAGCAGCAAGGGACAATATCATTCACCCCTCCACTTT. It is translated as CASSKGQYHSPLHF.

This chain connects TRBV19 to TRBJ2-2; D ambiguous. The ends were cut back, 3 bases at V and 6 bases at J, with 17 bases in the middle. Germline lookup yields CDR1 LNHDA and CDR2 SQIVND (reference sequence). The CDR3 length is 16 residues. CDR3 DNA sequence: TGTGCCAGTAGTATGTTTTTCGAGGCCCTGGCCGGGGAGCTGTTTTTT. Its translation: CASSMFFEALAGELFF.

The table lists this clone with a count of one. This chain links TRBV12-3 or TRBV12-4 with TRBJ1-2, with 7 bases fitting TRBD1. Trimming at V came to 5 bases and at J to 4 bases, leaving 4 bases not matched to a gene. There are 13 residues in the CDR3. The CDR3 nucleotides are TGTGCCAGCAGTCCGACAGGGAGCTATGGCTACACCTTC. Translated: CASSPTGSYGYTF.

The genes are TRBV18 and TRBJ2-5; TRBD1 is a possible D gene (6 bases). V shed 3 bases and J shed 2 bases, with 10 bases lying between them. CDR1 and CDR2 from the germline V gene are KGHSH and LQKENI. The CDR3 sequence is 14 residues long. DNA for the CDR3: TGTGCCAGCTCACCCGGGACACCACAAGAGACCCAGTACTTC. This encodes CASSPGTPQETQYF.

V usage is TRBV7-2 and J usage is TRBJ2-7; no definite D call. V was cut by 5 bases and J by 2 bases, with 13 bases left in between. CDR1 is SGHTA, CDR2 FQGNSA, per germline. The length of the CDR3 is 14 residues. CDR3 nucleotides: TGTGCCAGCAGCCAACCTACACCCCCCTACGAGCAGTACTTC. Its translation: CASSQPTPPYEQYF. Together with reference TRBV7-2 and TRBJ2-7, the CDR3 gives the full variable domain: GAGVSQSPSNKVTEKGKDVELRCDPISGHTALYWYRQSLGQGLEFLIYFQGNSAPDKSGLPSDRFSAERTGGSVSTLTIQRTQQEDSAVYLCASSQPTPPYEQYFGPGTRLTVT.

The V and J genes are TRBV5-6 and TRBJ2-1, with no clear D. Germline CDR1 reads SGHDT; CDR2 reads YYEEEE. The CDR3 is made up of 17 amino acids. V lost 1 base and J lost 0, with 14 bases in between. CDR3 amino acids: CASSLYGRSDSYNEQFF. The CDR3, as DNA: TGTGCCAGCAGCTTGTATGGCCGCTCCGACTCCTACAATGAGCAGTTCTTC.

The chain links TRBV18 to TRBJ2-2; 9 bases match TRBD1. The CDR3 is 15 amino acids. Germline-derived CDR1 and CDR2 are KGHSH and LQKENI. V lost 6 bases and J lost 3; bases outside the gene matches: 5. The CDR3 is CASSQGQGYTGELFF. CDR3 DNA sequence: TGTGCCAGCTCGCAGGGACAGGGTTACACCGGGGAGCTGTTTTTT.

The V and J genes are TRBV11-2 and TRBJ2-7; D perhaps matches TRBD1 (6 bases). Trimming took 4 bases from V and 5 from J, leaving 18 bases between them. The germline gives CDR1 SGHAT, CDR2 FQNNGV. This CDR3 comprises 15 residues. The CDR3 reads CASSSWGNREDEQYF. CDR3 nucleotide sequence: TGTGCCAGCAGCTCTTGGGGAAACAGGGAAGACGAGCAGTACTTC.

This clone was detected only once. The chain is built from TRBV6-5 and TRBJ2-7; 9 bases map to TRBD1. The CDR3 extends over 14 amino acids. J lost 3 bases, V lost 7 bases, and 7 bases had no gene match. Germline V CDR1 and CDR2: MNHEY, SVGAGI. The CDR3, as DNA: TGTGCCAGCACCCCGGGACAGGGTTTCTACGAGCAGTACTTC. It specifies CASTPGQGFYEQYF.

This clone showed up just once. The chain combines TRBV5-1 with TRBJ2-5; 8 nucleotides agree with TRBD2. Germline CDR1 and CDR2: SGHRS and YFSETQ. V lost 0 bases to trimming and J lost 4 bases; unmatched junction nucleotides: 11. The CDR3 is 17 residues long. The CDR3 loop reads CASSLARGAGVGETQYF. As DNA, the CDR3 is TGCGCCAGCAGCTTGGCCCGAGGAGCGGGAGTAGGAGAGACCCAGTACTTC.

CDR3: CSVGGGVNSGNTIYF. CDR3 DNA: TGCAGCGTGGGCGGGGGGGTTAATTCTGGAAACACCATATATTTT. The rearrangement joins TRBV29-1 to TRBJ1-3, with a tentative D call TRBD1 (5 bases). Trimming removed 6 bases at V and 1 base at J, with 16 bases between. Germline-derived CDR1 and CDR2 are SQVTM and ANQGSEA. This CDR3 contains 15 residues.

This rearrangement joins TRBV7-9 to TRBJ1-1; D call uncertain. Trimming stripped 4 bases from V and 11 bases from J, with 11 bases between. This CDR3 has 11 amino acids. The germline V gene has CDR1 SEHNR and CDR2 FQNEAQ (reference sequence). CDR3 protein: CASSSTEPAFF. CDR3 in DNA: TGTGCCAGCAGCTCGACTGAGCCCGCTTTCTTT.

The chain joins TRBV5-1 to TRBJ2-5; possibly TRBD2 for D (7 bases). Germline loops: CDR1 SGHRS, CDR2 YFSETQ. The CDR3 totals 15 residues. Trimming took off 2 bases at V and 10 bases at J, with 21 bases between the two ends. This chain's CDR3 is CASSLWGGPLGSQYF. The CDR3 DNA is TGCGCCAGCAGCTTATGGGGGGGGCCCCTAGGAAGCCAGTACTTC.

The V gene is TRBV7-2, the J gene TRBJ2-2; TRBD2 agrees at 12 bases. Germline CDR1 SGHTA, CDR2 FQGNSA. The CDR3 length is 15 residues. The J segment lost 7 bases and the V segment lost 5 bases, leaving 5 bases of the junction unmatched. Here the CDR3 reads CASSTSGRIVGELFF. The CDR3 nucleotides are TGTGCCAGCAGCACTAGCGGGAGGATAGTCGGGGAGCTGTTTTTT.